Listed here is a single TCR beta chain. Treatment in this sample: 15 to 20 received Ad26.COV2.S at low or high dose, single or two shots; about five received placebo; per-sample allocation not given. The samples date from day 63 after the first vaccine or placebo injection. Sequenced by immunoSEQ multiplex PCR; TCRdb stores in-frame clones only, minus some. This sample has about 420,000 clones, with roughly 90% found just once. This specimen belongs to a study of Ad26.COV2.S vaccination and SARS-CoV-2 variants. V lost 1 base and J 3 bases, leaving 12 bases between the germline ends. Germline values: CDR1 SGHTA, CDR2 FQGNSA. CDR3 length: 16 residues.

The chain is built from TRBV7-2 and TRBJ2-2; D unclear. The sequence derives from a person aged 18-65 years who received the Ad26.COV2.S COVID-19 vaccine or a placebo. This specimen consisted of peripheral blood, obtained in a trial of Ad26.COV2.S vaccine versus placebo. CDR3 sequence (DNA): TGTGCCAGCAGCTTAGATTACACACTCTACACCGGGGAGCTGTTTTTT. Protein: CASSLDYTLYTGELFF.